The present TCR beta chain was sequenced within a study of blood T cell repertoires in COVID-19. It was during active infection that Seattle patients were enrolled and then longitudinally followed. The CDR3 has 16 amino acids. Germline lookup yields CDR1 SGHAT and CDR2 FQDESV (reference sequence). The germline V and J ends were trimmed by 5 bases and 7 bases, with 23 bases remaining between them. The assay was immunoSEQ multiplex PCR, and TCRdb's table has in-frame clones only and misses some. Of fewer than 300,000 clones in the sample, 91% were seen once. V gene TRBV11-1 combines with J gene TRBJ1-1; D not resolved. The sample was peripheral blood. This clonotype was obtained from a woman in her thirties with COVID-19, enrolled during active disease. DNA for the CDR3: TGTGCCAGCAGCAACCAAGGCAAGGTCGGGAAAAATGAAGCTTTCTTT. This sequence encodes CASSNQGKVGKNEAFF.